This TCR beta chain was identified in a study of T cells in Graves' hyperthyroidism and ophthalmopathy. Amplified TCR beta CDR3 regions came from RNA transcripts. With the HTBI primer set, the TCR CDR3 went through a first round of RT-PCR. TCRdb processed the multiplex PCR reads anew with MiXCR; each CDR3 protein has one entry. The sample has 600,000 to 700,000 distinct CDR3 sequences, nearly 45% seen once. The table lists this clonotype with many counts. Its antigen is currently unknown. CDR1 is ENHRY, CDR2 SYGVKD, per germline. V trimming: 2 bases; J trimming: 5 bases; junction bases outside the gene matches: 3. This CDR3 region has 15 residues. Study-level results: Most clonotypes expanded in the thyroid (above 0.001) were also present in blood.

The chain joins TRBV10-3 to TRBJ1-4, with 9 positions matching TRBD1. The sequence was obtained from an adult man with Graves' disease, either hyperthyroidism or ophthalmopathy (not recorded which). Specimen: peripheral blood or thyroid tissue (not recorded which). In nucleotides, the CDR3 is TGTGCCATCAGTGAGAGCGGACAGGGGAATGAAAAACTGTTTTTT. This codes for CAISESGQGNEKLFF.